This TCR beta chain originates from a study of T cells in women clearing cervical HPV infection. V was pared by 4 bases and J by 2 bases, with 6 bases between. The CDR3 runs to 13 residues. Germline lookup yields CDR1 GTSNPN and CDR2 SVGIG (reference sequence). Overall study findings and caveats: Richness plus V gene abundances separated cases from controls with AUC about 0.87.

Note on this clone: The antigen is undetermined. The read falls 3 residues short of the CDR3 end, and the missing part is taken from the germline J gene.

Assay: immunoSEQ multiplex PCR; the TCRdb copy retains only in-frame clones and omits some. The sample totals 20,000 or so clones. The V gene is TRBV30, the J gene TRBJ1-6; possibly TRBD1 for D (5 bases). This TCR was recovered from a woman between 18 and 70 years old with a cervical HPV16 infection that either progressed to CIN3+ or cleared (not recorded which). The specimen was blood buffy coat. The CDR3 is CAWMTAYNSPLHF. The DNA read from the CDR3 is TGTGCCTGGATGACAGCCTATAATTCACCC.